The present entry profiles one TCR beta chain with its context. The antigen remains undetermined. The CDR3 is 14 residues long. The germline V and J ends were trimmed by 4 bases and 7 bases, with 14 bases remaining between them. Germline CDR1 reads MNHNS; CDR2 reads SASEGT. The data are from a study of OX40 agonist ivuxolimab in advanced cancers. Study background: Six ivuxolimab dose levels, 0.01 to 10 mg/kg, were given intravenously every 2 weeks. The group had a mean age of about 64 years, ranged from 23 to 79, and was 80% to 85% male. General study results and limits: CD8+ T cells averaged more expanded clones than CD4+.

TCRdb's copy holds only in-frame clones and misses some; the assay was immunoSEQ multiplex PCR. The data contain roughly 23,000 clones, more than 65% of them singletons. Patients were excluded for autoimmune disease history or systemic immunosuppression. V is TRBV6-1 and J is TRBJ2-1, with D perhaps matching TRBD2 (6 bases). This receptor was obtained from an adult with an advanced solid tumor such as melanoma, head and neck, liver or kidney cancer. Sequenced here: CD4+ or CD8+ T cells sorted from blood, sampled in a trial of the OX40 agonist ivuxolimab. The CDR3 here is CASSATGTPNEQFF. In nucleotides, the CDR3 is TGTGCCAGCAGTGCGACCGGGACTCCTAATGAGCAGTTCTTC.